The source of this T cell receptor beta chain is a study of blood T cell repertoires in COVID-19. As for the study in general: Samples of COVID-19 (acute and convalescent) were obtained from the United States, Italy and Spain. From T cells, B-cell-depleted T cells, or PBMCs came the material, which was cDNA or gDNA.

This CDR3 spans 15 amino acids. V lost 2 bases to trimming and J lost 5 bases; unmatched junction nucleotides: 6. Germline-derived CDR1 and CDR2 are SGHNT and YYREEE (reference sequence). A note on this clone: The same CDR3 also results from other DNA sequences found in this sample.

In the original analysis: Amplified reference gene primers provided the basis for estimating nucleated cell counts. The data were produced by immunoSEQ multiplex PCR, yet TCRdb's version contains in-frame clones alone and is incomplete. Clone size and the V and J calls come from that table; the DNA yielded D and trimming. The table records 250,000 to 300,000 clones, around nine tenths of them present only once. The sequenced sample consisted of peripheral blood. This receptor was taken from a woman in her 30s with COVID-19, enrolled during active disease. The rearrangement joins TRBV5-4 to TRBJ1-4; 7 positions match TRBD1. CDR3 residues: CASSFRQGGNEKLFF. DNA for the CDR3: TGTGCCAGCAGCTTCAGACAGGGCGGGAATGAAAAACTGTTTTTT.